The TCR beta chain described here comes from a study of blood T cell repertoires in COVID-19. Turning to the study itself: Donors in the United States, Italy and Spain gave samples during acute or convalescent COVID-19.

Germline V lookup: CDR1 SGHTA, CDR2 FQGNSA. The CDR3 has 16 amino acids. V lost 5 bases to trimming and J lost 2 bases; unmatched junction nucleotides: 7. Sequencing was performed with immunoSEQ multiplex PCR; in TCRdb, only in-frame clones are kept and a portion is missing. The sample lists about 410,000 clones, about 89% occurring once. V usage is TRBV7-2 and J usage is TRBJ2-7, with 12 bases lining up with TRBD2. The source of this sequence is a woman aged 40 to 50 with COVID-19, enrolled during active disease. Sample: peripheral blood. The CDR3 coding sequence is TGTGCCAGCAGCCATGGGACTAGCGGGCGCACCTACGAGCAGTACTTC. Translated: CASSHGTSGRTYEQYF.